This paragraph reports one T cell receptor (beta chain). A much bigger clone sits one base away, suggesting this may be a read error. This entry belongs to a study of spatial heterogeneity in lung cancer. Documented time point: blood at routine non-recurrence follow-up after resection. TCRdb re-called the 5' RACE reads with MiXCR, one entry per CDR3 protein. The table lists approximately 41,000 distinct CDR3 sequences, roughly a tenth of them singletons. Germline assignment: CDR1 SGHRS and CDR2 YFSETQ. This CDR3 is built from 18 residues. The J gene is TRBJ2-3, the V gene TRBV5-1, with 7 positions matching TRBD2. This TCR came from a female donor with early-stage non-small cell lung cancer. The source was PBMCs, collected at follow-up. The CDR3 DNA is TGCACCAGCAGCTCACACCCTTTACTAGCGACGGGCACAGATACGCAGTATTTT. Amino acid sequence: CTSSSHPLLATGTDTQYF.